This T cell receptor beta chain derives from a study of sequential checkpoint blockade in melanoma. Across the whole study: Maintenance nivolumab came after either treatment sequence.

Treatment indicated: randomized to nivolumab then ipilimumab (arm A) or the reverse (arm B). No patient had prior DNA-damaging chemotherapy. Sequenced by immunoSEQ multiplex PCR; TCRdb stores in-frame clones only, minus some. The sample records around 30,000 clones, 70% to 90% being singletons. This CDR3 has 15 residues. The V gene's germline CDR1 is ENHRY and CDR2 SYGVKD. V lost 2 bases to trimming and J lost 0 bases, with 10 bases between them. The chain is built from TRBV10-3 and TRBJ1-1; D is undetermined. The sequence was collected from a human donor with melanoma. Sequenced material: CD8+ T cells sorted from blood (inferred from file names), taken from a patient given nivolumab and ipilimumab in sequence. CDR3 DNA: TGTGCCATCAGTGAGGAGGGCAAAATGAACACTGAAGCTTTCTTT. Translating it yields CAISEEGKMNTEAFF.